This T cell receptor beta chain stems from a study of T-cell memory formation after mild COVID-19. In the study overall: TCR clusters largely stayed donor specific.

The CDR3 is made up of 16 amino acids. The germline gives CDR1 LGHNT, CDR2 FRNRAP. The V and J ends lost 2 bases and 4 bases, in that order; junction bases with no gene match: 7. Study results and limitations: Prior to infection, memory already included some responding clones, suggesting cross-reactive memory joined. The study found balanced CD4/CD8 in clones contracting day 15 to 85 and a CD4+ lean in later expanders.

On this clonotype itself: Its specificity is unknown.

TCRdb ran MiXCR on the 5' RACE reads and lists one entry per CDR3 protein. The sample contains about 88,000 distinct CDR3 sequences, around 27% of which appear only once. The chain recombines TRBV12-5 with TRBJ2-3; 9 nucleotides match TRBD1. The receptor comes from a man between 18 and 29 years old who had mild COVID-19 (a few samples of this study predate the infection). Cell type and time point are not known. Sequencing was carried out using PBMCs or a T cell subset sorted from them (not recorded which). In nucleotides, the CDR3 is TGTGCTAGTGGTTTGATTCGGACAGGGGAGGCAGATACGCAGTATTTT. It codes for CASGLIRTGEADTQYF.